The 27 T cell receptor beta chains listed next were all sequenced from one sample in a study of cytomegalovirus exposure and HLA in healthy donors (dated by TCRdb to 2017 to 2019). Library preparation employed the immunoSEQ multiplex PCR assay. The multiplex PCR relied on a mix of 60 forward primers for TCR Vbeta segments and 13 reverse primers for TCR Jbeta segments. The clones in this table, taken by TCRdb from immuneACCESS, are in-frame only. Not every clone is retained; where verified, under half of the shortfall comes from an unresolved V gene, and the cause of the rest is unknown. The sample data list around 150,000 clones, and approximately 9% of these were observed just once. The ten biggest clones cover 1.8% of the sample. Sequenced: PBMCs. All receptors come from a male donor in good health and CMV-seronegative.

V is TRBV18 and J is TRBJ1-2; tentatively, D is TRBD1 (5 bases). Germline V CDR1 and CDR2: KGHSH, LQKENI. V lost 0 bases and J 0 bases, leaving 8 bases between the germline ends. CDR3 length: 15 residues. The CDR3 loop is CASSPPVTANYGYTF. In DNA form, the CDR3 reads TGTGCCAGCTCACCACCGGTGACAGCTAACTATGGCTACACCTTC.

The chain employs TRBV5-1 and TRBJ2-3; 9 bases map to TRBD2. The CDR3 covers 17 residues. V gave up 0 bases and J gave up 2 bases; unmatched junction bases: 7. Germline values: CDR1 SGHRS, CDR2 YFSETQ. CDR3 nucleotides: TGCGCCAGCAGCTTGGGGGTCGTAGCGGGAGACACAGATACGCAGTATTTT. Its translation is CASSLGVVAGDTDTQYF. Full variable domain (remainder filled in from reference TRBV5-1 and TRBJ2-3): KAGVTQTPRYLIKTRGQQVTLSCSPISGHRSVSWYQQTPGQGLQFLFEYFSETQRNKGNFPGRFSGRQFSNSRSEMNVSTLELGDSALYLCASSLGVVAGDTDTQYFGPGTRLTVL.

The chain recombines TRBV28 with TRBJ2-5, with D maybe TRBD1 (5 bases). The CDR3 is 14 amino acids. Trimming removed 5 bases from V and 4 bases from J, with 14 bases in between. CDR1 is MDHEN, CDR2 SYDVKM, per germline. The CDR3 DNA reads as TGTGCCAGCAGTCCTACAGGTTTGAGAGAGACCCAGTACTTC. This translates into CASSPTGLRETQYF.

The genes are TRBV7-3 and TRBJ2-4; no clear D gene. Trimming removed 2 bases at V and 4 bases at J, with 9 bases between. The CDR3 loop spans 14 amino acids. CDR1 is SGHTA, CDR2 FQGTGA, per germline. For the CDR3, the DNA is TGTGCCAGCAGCTTAGGGCCTATGAAAAACATTCAGTACTTC. It specifies CASSLGPMKNIQYF.

For this clone: One junction end disagrees with the germline gene, perhaps due to a read error. Within the sample, other DNA sequences also encode this same CDR3. The chain couples TRBV7-2 to TRBJ1-1; 8 nucleotides match TRBD1. Germline-derived CDR1 and CDR2 are SGHTA and FQGNSA. The CDR3 has 16 amino acids. Written as DNA, the CDR3 is TGCGCCAGCAGCTTAGGACAGGGAAGGACGAACACTGAAGCTTTCTTT. It yields the protein CASSLGQGRTNTEAFF.

The CDR3 region has the DNA TGTGCCAGCAGTGGGGGGGGGCGGCACACAGATACGCAGTATTTT. Residues: CASSGGGRHTDTQYF. The chain uses TRBV2 and TRBJ2-3; possible D gene TRBD2, 7 bases. This CDR3 contains 15 residues. Germline CDR1 SNHLY, CDR2 FYNNEI. V was cut by 4 bases and J by 2 bases, with 13 bases left in between.

This sequence joins TRBV27 and TRBJ2-7; 7 bases map to TRBD1. After removal of 6 bases from V and 3 bases from J, the junction contained 5 bases not matched to a gene. CDR1 and CDR2 from the germline V gene are MNHEY and SMNVEV (reference sequence). This CDR3 comprises 13 residues. This CDR3 is CASRSGQLYEQYF. The DNA of the CDR3 is TGTGCCAGCAGGTCGGGACAGCTCTACGAGCAGTACTTC.

The J gene is TRBJ2-3, the V gene TRBV4-3; the D is unclear. The CDR3 is 13 residues long. From germline, CDR1 is LGHNA and CDR2 YSLEER. V lost 0 bases, J lost 3 bases, and 4 bases lay in between. CDR3 residues: CASSQDLTDTQYF. In nucleotides, the CDR3 is TGCGCCAGCAGCCAAGATCTAACAGATACGCAGTATTTT.

This clone was counted a few times. The rearrangement uses TRBV7-8 and TRBJ2-7; D is uncertain. Trimming took 0 bases from V and 7 from J, leaving 13 bases between them. Per germline, CDR1 SGHVS and CDR2 FQNEAQ. This CDR3 has 14 residues. The CDR3 loop reads CASSLAMAGAEQYF. The CDR3 nucleotides are TGTGCCAGCAGCTTAGCGATGGCAGGCGCTGAGCAGTACTTC. Drawing the rest from reference TRBV7-8 and TRBJ2-7, the complete variable domain is GAGVSQSPRYKVAKRGQDVALRCDPISGHVSLFWYQQALGQGPEFLTYFQNEAQLDKSGLPSDRFFAERPEGSVSTLKIQRTQQEDSAVYLCASSLAMAGAEQYFGPGTRLTVT.

There are a few counts of this clone. The chain joins TRBV4-3 to TRBJ2-7; 8 bases are a match to TRBD1. This CDR3 contains 15 residues. Germline loops: CDR1 LGHNA, CDR2 YSLEER. V lost 4 bases to trimming and J lost 3 bases; unmatched junction nucleotides: 8. The CDR3 region is CASSPDRGSYYEQYF. In nucleotides, the CDR3 is TGCGCCAGCAGCCCAGACAGGGGATCCTACTACGAGCAGTACTTC.

This clone was observed a handful of times. V is TRBV7-9 and J is TRBJ2-1; 10 bases are a match to TRBD1. Trimming removed 8 bases from V and 2 bases from J; junction bases left unmatched: 6. Germline V gene data show CDR1 as SEHNR and CDR2 as FQNEAQ (reference sequence). The CDR3 loop spans 15 amino acids. DNA for the CDR3: TGTGCCAGCGGCGTGACAGGGGGCCCCTACAATGAGCAGTTCTTC. Translation: CASGVTGGPYNEQFF.

This clone was seen only a few times. The chain combines TRBV28 with TRBJ2-3, with a possible D match to TRBD2 (6 bases). Trimming removed 6 bases from V and 4 bases from J, with 17 bases in between. This CDR3 spans 15 amino acids. In germline, CDR1 is MDHEN, CDR2 SYDVKM. CDR3 DNA: TGTGCCAGCAGCCGCGGACTATCCCCCGCAGATACGCAGTATTTT. It codes for CASSRGLSPADTQYF.

The CDR3 spells CASSSGGVGSYNEQFF. CDR3 bases: TGTGCCAGCAGTTCAGGGGGAGTGGGTTCCTACAATGAGCAGTTCTTC. The chain combines TRBV28 with TRBJ2-1; 7 bases are a match to TRBD1. Trimming took 4 bases from V and 1 from J; bases not matched to a gene: 7. CDR3 length: 16 residues. The germline V gene encodes CDR1 MDHEN and CDR2 SYDVKM.

This clone appeared many times. The chain recombines TRBV4-3 with TRBJ1-4; D unresolved. Germline CDR1 LGHNA, CDR2 YSLEER. Trimming removed 0 bases from V and 10 bases from J, with 15 bases in between. The CDR3 covers 15 residues. DNA of the CDR3: TGCGCCAGCAGCCAAGATCGCGGAGGGTTTGGAAAACTGTTTTTT. Protein: CASSQDRGGFGKLFF.

The sample holds a few counts of this clone. The chain carries TRBV7-9 and TRBJ2-3; 9 positions agree with TRBD2. The CDR3 runs to 16 residues. The J segment lost 3 bases and the V segment lost 6 bases, leaving 10 bases of the junction unmatched. In germline, CDR1 is SEHNR, CDR2 FQNEAQ (reference sequence). CDR3 DNA: TGTGCCAGCAGTCAGTTAGCGGGAGTGTCGACAGATACGCAGTATTTT. It is translated as CASSQLAGVSTDTQYF.

The chain couples TRBV10-1 to TRBJ2-2, with D possibly being TRBD2 (6 bases). CDR1 is WNHNN and CDR2 is SYGVQD in the germline V gene (reference sequence). The CDR3 length is 17 residues. Trimming took 6 bases from V and 5 from J, leaving 22 bases between them. This CDR3 is CASRGLGTPGGTGELFF. CDR3 DNA sequence: TGCGCCAGCAGGGGCCTCGGGACCCCCGGGGGAACCGGGGAGCTGTTTTTT.

This clone occurred a few times. The V gene is TRBV7-2, the J gene TRBJ1-2; 11 bases are a match to TRBD1. J lost 0 bases, V lost 1 base, and 1 base had no gene match. The germline V gene encodes CDR1 SGHTA and CDR2 FQGNSA. CDR3 length: 16 amino acids. The CDR3 nucleotides read TGTGCCAGCAGCTTAGAGGGACAGGGGGCTAACTATGGCTACACCTTC. Translating it yields CASSLEGQGANYGYTF.

This clone was counted between two and nine times. Other nucleotide sequences in the sample specify the same CDR3. The J gene is TRBJ2-7, the V gene TRBV28, with 7 nucleotides matching TRBD2. The CDR3 covers 14 residues. V trimming: 7 bases; J trimming: 3 bases; junction bases outside the gene matches: 9. Germline values: CDR1 MDHEN, CDR2 SYDVKM. The CDR3 is CASTPAGEVYEQYF. The CDR3 DNA sequence: TGTGCCAGCACCCCTGCGGGGGAGGTCTACGAGCAGTACTTC.

The V gene is TRBV6-4, the J gene TRBJ2-7, with 7 positions matching TRBD2. The junction had 7 bases not matched to a gene; V was cut back by 3 bases and J by 2 bases. Germline values: CDR1 MRHNA, CDR2 SNTAGT. The CDR3 consists of 15 residues. CDR3 nucleotides: TGTGCCAGCAGTGATTGGGAGGGACGCCCCTACGAGCAGTACTTC. Protein sequence: CASSDWEGRPYEQYF.

This chain links TRBV7-2 with TRBJ2-7; 8 bases map to TRBD1. There are 15 residues in the CDR3. Germline V gene sequence: CDR1 SGHTA, CDR2 FQGNSA. Unmatched junction bases numbered 7, after V lost 3 bases and J lost 3 bases. DNA of the CDR3: TGTGCCAGCAGCTTGGGGACAGGACCCCTCTACGAGCAGTACTTC. This sequence encodes CASSLGTGPLYEQYF.

The chain is built from TRBV5-1 and TRBJ1-3, with 8 bases fitting TRBD1. Germline V lookup: CDR1 SGHRS, CDR2 YFSETQ. This CDR3 has 15 residues. V was clipped by 4 bases and J by 4 bases; unmatched bases: 7. The CDR3 reads CASSPQGAPGNTIYF. The DNA of the CDR3 is TGCGCCAGCAGCCCTCAGGGGGCGCCGGGAAACACCATATATTTT.

V and J are TRBV27 and TRBJ1-1, with D tentatively TRBD1 (6 bases). The CDR3 runs to 13 residues. V lost 8 bases, J lost 1 base, and 11 bases lay in between. CDR1 MNHEY and CDR2 SMNVEV come from the germline V gene (reference sequence). In DNA form, the CDR3 reads TGTGCCAGCGGATCGACAGGGAACACTGAAGCTTTCTTT. Translating it yields CASGSTGNTEAFF.

This clone was detected a few times. CDR3 in amino acids: CASSIDRGNEQYF. The CDR3 nucleotides are TGTGCCAGTAGTATTGACAGGGGTAACGAGCAGTACTTC. The rearrangement uses TRBV19 and TRBJ2-7, with TRBD1 matching 8 bases. Germline V gives CDR1 LNHDA, CDR2 SQIVND (reference sequence). V lost 3 bases to trimming and J lost 5 bases; unmatched junction nucleotides: 3. The CDR3 length is 13 residues.

This clone has more than one count but fewer than ten. V and J are TRBV4-2 and TRBJ2-6, with TRBD1 matching over 12 bases. This CDR3 spans 19 amino acids. The V gene end was trimmed by 4 bases and the J gene end by 0 bases; junction bases not matched to a gene: 7. The germline gives CDR1 LGHNA, CDR2 YNFKEQ. CDR3 sequence reads: CASSPSGTGGASGANVLTF. The CDR3 DNA reads TGTGCCAGCAGCCCCTCCGGGACAGGGGGCGCCTCTGGGGCCAACGTCCTGACTTTC.

V gene TRBV28 combines with J gene TRBJ2-1; 7 nucleotides match TRBD2. V lost 4 bases, J lost 7 bases, and 10 bases stayed unmatched. CDR3 size: 15 residues. Per the germline V gene, CDR1 is MDHEN and CDR2 is SYDVKM. CDR3 nucleotides: TGTGCCAGCAGTTCTGGAGGCGGGAGTTGGAATGAGCAGTTCTTC. Translation: CASSSGGGSWNEQFF.

The genes are TRBV9 and TRBJ2-3; TRBD2 might be the D (6 bases). The CDR3 totals 14 residues. V lost 6 bases to trimming and J lost 0 bases, with 11 bases between them. CDR1 and CDR2 from the germline V gene are SGDLS and YYNGEE. This CDR3 is CASNRGDSTDTQYF. In DNA form, the CDR3 reads TGTGCCAGCAACCGCGGGGATAGCACAGATACGCAGTATTTT.

V usage is TRBV5-1 and J usage is TRBJ2-3, with 10 bases identical to TRBD2. Per the germline V gene, CDR1 is SGHRS and CDR2 is YFSETQ. CDR3 length: 16 residues. V lost 5 bases, J lost 1 base, and 7 bases stayed unmatched. CDR3 loop: CASRLAGVAGTDTQYF. In nucleotides, the CDR3 is TGCGCCAGCAGGCTAGCGGGAGTAGCGGGCACAGATACGCAGTATTTT. The whole variable domain, filled in from reference TRBV5-1 and TRBJ2-3, reads KAGVTQTPRYLIKTRGQQVTLSCSPISGHRSVSWYQQTPGQGLQFLFEYFSETQRNKGNFPGRFSGRQFSNSRSEMNVSTLELGDSALYLCASRLAGVAGTDTQYFGPGTRLTVL.